The 2 T cell receptor beta chains reported below all come from one sample, sequenced in a study of Tregs in tolerant kidney transplant recipients (dated by TCRdb to about 2019). The sample's time point label is to be understood as: blood sample drawn before combined kidney and bone marrow transplant. Libraries were made using the immunoSEQ multiplex PCR assay. TCRdb carries this immuneACCESS record with in-frame sequences only. Its versions omit some clonotypes, under half of them owing to an unresolved V gene in the studies checked, with the rest unexplained. A total of roughly 64,000 clones appear in this sample, 95% to 98% of them only once. The ten most abundant clones make up 0.34% of the sample. Source: Tregs from blood, taken before the transplant. Receptors were obtained from a human donor who received a combined kidney and bone marrow transplant.

The gene calls are TRBV7-6 and TRBJ1-1, with TRBD1 matching over 10 bases. Trimming took 5 bases from V and 4 from J; bases not matched to a gene: 4. The germline V gene encodes CDR1 SGHVS and CDR2 FNYEAQ. This CDR3 spans 14 amino acids. CDR3 residues: CASSRGQGSTEAFF. The CDR3 DNA reads TGTGCCAGCAGCCGGGGACAGGGGAGCACTGAAGCTTTCTTT.

V usage is TRBV2 and J usage is TRBJ1-2; tentatively, D is TRBD1 (5 bases). Per the germline V gene, CDR1 is SNHLY and CDR2 is FYNNEI. V gave up 3 bases and J gave up 7 bases, with 12 bases separating them. The CDR3 length is 13 residues. The DNA of the CDR3 is TGTGCCAGCAGTGAGGGGCGGTTTGGTGGCTACACCTTC. Amino acid sequence: CASSEGRFGGYTF.